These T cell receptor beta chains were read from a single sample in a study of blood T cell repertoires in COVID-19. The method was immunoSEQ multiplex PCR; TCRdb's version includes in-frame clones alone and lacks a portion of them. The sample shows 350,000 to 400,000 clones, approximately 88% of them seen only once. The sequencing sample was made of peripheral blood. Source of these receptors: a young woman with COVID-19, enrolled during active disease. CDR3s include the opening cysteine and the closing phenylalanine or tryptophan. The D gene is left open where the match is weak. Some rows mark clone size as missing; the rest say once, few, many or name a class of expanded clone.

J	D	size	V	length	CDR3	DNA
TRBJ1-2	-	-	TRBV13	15	CASSLEGRLEGGYTF	TGTGCCAGCAGCTTGGAGGGACGGCTCGAGGGCGGCTACACCTTC
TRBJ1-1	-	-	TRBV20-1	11	CSAPQGTEAFF	TGCAGTGCTCCTCAGGGGACTGAAGCTTTCTTT
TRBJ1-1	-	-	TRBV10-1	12	CASSESGREAFF	TGCGCCAGCAGTGAGTCGGGCAGGGAAGCTTTCTTT
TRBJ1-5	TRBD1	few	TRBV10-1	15	CASLSPGQKGQPQHF	TGCGCCTCTTTGAGCCCGGGACAGAAGGGTCAGCCCCAGCATTTT
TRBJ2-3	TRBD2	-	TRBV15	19	CATSRDVGLAGVSTDTQYF	TGTGCCACCAGCAGAGATGTGGGACTAGCGGGAGTGAGCACAGATACGCAGTATTTT
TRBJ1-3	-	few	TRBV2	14	CASSSQGSGNTIYF	TGTGCCAGCAGTTCACAGGGCTCTGGAAACACCATATATTTT
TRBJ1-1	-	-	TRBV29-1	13	CSVGLSGNTEAFF	TGCAGCGTCGGACTCTCCGGGAACACTGAAGCTTTCTTT
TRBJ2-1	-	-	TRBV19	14	CASSEGGGDNEQFF	TGTGCCAGTAGTGAGGGTGGCGGTGATAATGAGCAGTTCTTC
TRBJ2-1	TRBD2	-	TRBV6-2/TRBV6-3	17	CASSYRETSGGADEQFF	TGTGCCAGCAGTTACCGGGAGACTAGCGGGGGGGCTGATGAGCAGTTCTTC
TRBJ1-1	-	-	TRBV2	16	CASSDGGVYGYTEAFF	TGTGCCAGCAGTGACGGAGGGGTTTATGGGTACACTGAAGCTTTCTTT
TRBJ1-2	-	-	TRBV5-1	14	CASSLVSGYYGYTF	TGCGCCAGCAGCTTGGTCAGCGGATACTATGGCTACACCTTC
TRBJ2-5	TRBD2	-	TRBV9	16	CASSVGTSGRSETQYF	TGTGCCAGCAGCGTAGGGACTAGCGGGAGATCGGAGACCCAGTACTTC
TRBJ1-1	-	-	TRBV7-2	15	CASSLAGGVGTEAFF	TGTGCCAGCAGCTTAGCGGGAGGGGTAGGCACTGAAGCTTTCTTT
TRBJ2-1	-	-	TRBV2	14	CASNLEPIPNEQFF	TGTGCCAGCAATCTCGAGCCCATCCCCAATGAGCAGTTCTTC
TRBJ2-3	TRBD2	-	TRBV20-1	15	CSASAASGYTDTQYF	TGCAGTGCTAGTGCCGCTAGCGGGTACACAGATACGCAGTATTTT
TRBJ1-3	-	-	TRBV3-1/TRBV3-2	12	CASSLSGNTIYF	TGTGCCAGCAGCCTATCGGGAAACACCATATATTTT
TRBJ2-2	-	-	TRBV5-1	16	CASSPGGGWRTGELFF	TGCGCCAGCAGCCCCGGAGGTGGGTGGAGGACCGGGGAGCTGTTTTTT
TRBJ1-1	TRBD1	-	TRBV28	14	CASSPPGQGIEAFF	TGTGCCAGCAGTCCGCCGGGACAGGGAATTGAAGCTTTCTTT
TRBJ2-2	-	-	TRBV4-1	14	CASSHRDNTGELFF	TGCGCCAGCAGCCACCGGGATAACACCGGGGAGCTGTTTTTT
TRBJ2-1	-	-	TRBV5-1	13	CASSPGLRDEQFF	TGCGCCAGCAGCCCGGGACTTAGGGATGAGCAGTTCTTC
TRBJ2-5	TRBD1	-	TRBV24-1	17	CATSGARGRSRGETQYF	TGTGCCACCAGTGGTGCCAGGGGGCGTTCTAGAGGAGAGACCCAGTACTTC
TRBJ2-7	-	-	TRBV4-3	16	CASSQQSTGSFAEQYF	TGCGCCAGCAGCCAACAGTCTACGGGGTCTTTCGCGGAGCAGTACTTC
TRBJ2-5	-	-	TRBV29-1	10	CSVIRETQYF	TGCAGCGTGATACGGGAGACCCAGTACTTC
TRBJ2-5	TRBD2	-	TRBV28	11	CASSSTSSQYF	TGTGCCAGCAGTTCGACTAGCTCCCAGTACTTC
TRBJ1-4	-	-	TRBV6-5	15	CASSFGTYTNEKLFF	TGTGCCAGCAGTTTCGGGACTTATACTAATGAAAAACTGTTTTTT
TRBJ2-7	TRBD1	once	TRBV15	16	CATSRASGQVSYEQYF	TGTGCCACCAGCAGAGCCTCGGGACAGGTGTCCTACGAGCAGTACTTC
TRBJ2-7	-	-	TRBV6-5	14	CASSYSRGQSEQYF	TGTGCCAGCAGTTACTCACGGGGTCAAAGCGAGCAGTACTTC
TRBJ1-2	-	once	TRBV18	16	CASSTRSNPGGYGYTF	TGTGCCAGCTCAACGCGCAGCAACCCAGGTGGCTATGGCTACACCTTC
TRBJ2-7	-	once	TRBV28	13	CASSFEGTYEQYF	TGTGCCAGCAGTTTTGAGGGAACCTACGAGCAGTACTTC
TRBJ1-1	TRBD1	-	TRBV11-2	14	CASSLRQGNTEAFF	TGTGCCAGCAGCTTGAGACAGGGAAACACTGAAGCTTTCTTT
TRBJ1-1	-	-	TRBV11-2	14	CASSLFGGGTEAFF	TGTGCCAGCAGCTTATTCGGGGGAGGCACTGAAGCTTTCTTT